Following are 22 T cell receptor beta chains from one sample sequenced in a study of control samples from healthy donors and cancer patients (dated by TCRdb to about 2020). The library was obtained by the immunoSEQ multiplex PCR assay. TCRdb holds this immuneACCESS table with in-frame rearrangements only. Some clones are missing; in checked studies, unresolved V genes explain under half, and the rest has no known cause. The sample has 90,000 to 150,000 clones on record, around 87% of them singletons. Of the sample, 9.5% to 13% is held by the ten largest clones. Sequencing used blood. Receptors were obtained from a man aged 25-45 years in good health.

This CDR3 is CAWSVSETQYF. CDR3 DNA: TGTGCCTGGAGTGTAAGTGAGACCCAGTACTTC. This chain links TRBV30 with TRBJ2-5; D gene unclear. Between the trimmed V and J ends, which lost 0 bases and 5 bases, there was a span of 4 bases. The CDR3 has 11 amino acids. The germline CDR1 and CDR2 sequences are GTSNPN and SVGIG (reference sequence).

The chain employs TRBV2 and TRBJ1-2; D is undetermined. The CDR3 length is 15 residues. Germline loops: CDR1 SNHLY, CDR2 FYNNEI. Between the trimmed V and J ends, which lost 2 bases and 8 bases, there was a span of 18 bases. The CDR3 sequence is CASSERLYEGVGYTF. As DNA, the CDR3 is TGTGCCAGCAGTGAAAGACTTTATGAGGGAGTAGGCTACACCTTC.

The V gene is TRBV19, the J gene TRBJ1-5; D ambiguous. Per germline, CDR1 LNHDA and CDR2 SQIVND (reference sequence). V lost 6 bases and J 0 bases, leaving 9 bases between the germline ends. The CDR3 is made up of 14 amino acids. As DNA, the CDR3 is TGTGCCAGTAGCGTGGCCCTTAGCAATCAGCCCCAGCATTTT. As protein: CASSVALSNQPQHF.

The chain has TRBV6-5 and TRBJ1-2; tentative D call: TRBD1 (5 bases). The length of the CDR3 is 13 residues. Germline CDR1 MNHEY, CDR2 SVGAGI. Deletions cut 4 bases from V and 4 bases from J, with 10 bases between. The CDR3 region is CASSWGGGYGYTF. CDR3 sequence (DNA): TGTGCCAGCAGTTGGGGGGGAGGCTATGGCTACACCTTC.

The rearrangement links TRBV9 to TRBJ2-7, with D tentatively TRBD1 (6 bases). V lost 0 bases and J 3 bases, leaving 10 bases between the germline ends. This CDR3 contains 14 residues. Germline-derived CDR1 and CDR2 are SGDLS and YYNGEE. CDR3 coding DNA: TGTGCCAGCAGCGTAGATCAGGGGAGCTACGAGCAGTACTTC. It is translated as CASSVDQGSYEQYF. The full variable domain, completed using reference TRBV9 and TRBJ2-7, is DSGVTQTPKHLITATGQRVTLRCSPRSGDLSVYWYQQSLDQGLQFLIQYYNGEERAKGNILERFSAQQFPDLHSELNLSSLELGDSALYFCASSVDQGSYEQYFGPGTRLTVT.

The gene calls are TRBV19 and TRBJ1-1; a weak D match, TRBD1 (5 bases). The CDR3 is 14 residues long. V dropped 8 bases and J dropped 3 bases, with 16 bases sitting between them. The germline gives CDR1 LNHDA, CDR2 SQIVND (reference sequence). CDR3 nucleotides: TGTGCCAGTCAAACCCAGGGAGGTTACACTGAAGCTTTCTTT. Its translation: CASQTQGGYTEAFF.

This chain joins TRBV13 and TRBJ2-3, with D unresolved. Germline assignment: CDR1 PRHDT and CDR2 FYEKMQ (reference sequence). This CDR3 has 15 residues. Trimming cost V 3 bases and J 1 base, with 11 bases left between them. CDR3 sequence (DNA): TGTGCCAGCAGCTTGAAGAGAACGGGCACAGATACGCAGTATTTT. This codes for CASSLKRTGTDTQYF.

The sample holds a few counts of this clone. CDR3 coding DNA: TGTGCCAGCAGCTTAATAAAGGCCAGCGGTGCCATATATTTT. It is translated as CASSLIKASGAIYF. The chain links TRBV7-2 to TRBJ1-3; D gene uncertain. V was cut by 2 bases and J by 11 bases, with 16 bases left in between. The germline gives CDR1 SGHTA, CDR2 FQGNSA. This CDR3 contains 14 residues.

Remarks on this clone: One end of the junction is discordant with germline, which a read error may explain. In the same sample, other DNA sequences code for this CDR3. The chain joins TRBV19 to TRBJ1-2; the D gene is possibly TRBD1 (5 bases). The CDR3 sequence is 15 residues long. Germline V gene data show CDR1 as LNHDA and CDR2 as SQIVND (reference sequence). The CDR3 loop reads CASSIGQGVDYGYTF. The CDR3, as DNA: TGTGCTAGTAGTATAGGGCAGGGTGTGGACTATGGCTACACCTTC.

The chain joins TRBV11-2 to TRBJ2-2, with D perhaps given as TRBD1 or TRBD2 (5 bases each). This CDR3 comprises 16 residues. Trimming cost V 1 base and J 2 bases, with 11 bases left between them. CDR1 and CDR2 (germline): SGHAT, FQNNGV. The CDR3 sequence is CASSLGGVLNTGELFF. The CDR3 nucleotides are TGTGCCAGCAGCTTAGGAGGGGTTCTCAACACCGGGGAGCTGTTTTTT.

This CDR3 reads CASSLMGNNEKLFF. The CDR3 coding sequence is TGTGCCAGCAGCTTAATGGGTAACAATGAAAAACTGTTTTTT. The gene calls are TRBV7-2 and TRBJ1-4, with D uncertain. Germline values: CDR1 SGHTA, CDR2 FQGNSA. V was pared by 2 bases and J by 5 bases, with 9 bases between. The CDR3 is 14 residues long.

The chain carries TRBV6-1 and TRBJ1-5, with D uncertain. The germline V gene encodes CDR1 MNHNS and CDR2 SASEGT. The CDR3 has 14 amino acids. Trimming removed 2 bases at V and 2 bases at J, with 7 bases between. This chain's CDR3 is CASSEQDRNQPQHF. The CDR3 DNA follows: TGTGCCAGCAGTGAACAGGATCGCAATCAGCCCCAGCATTTT.

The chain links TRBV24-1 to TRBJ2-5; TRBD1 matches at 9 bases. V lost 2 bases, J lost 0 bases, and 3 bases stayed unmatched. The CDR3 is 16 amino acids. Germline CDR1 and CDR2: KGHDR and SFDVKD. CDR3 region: CATSDSGTGNQETQYF. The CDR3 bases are TGTGCCACCAGTGATTCCGGGACAGGGAACCAAGAGACCCAGTACTTC.

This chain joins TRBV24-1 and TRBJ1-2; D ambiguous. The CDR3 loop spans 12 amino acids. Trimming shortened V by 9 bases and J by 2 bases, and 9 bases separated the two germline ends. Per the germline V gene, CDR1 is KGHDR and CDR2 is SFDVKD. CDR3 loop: CATFSGNYGYTF. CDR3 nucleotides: TGTGCCACCTTTTCGGGGAACTATGGCTACACCTTC.

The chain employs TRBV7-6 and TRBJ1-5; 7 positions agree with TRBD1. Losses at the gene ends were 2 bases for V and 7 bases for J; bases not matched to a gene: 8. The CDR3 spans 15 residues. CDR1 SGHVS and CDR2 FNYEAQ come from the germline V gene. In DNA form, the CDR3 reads TGTGCCAGCAGCTTAACAGGGGAGGTTCGCCAGCCCCAGCATTTT. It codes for CASSLTGEVRQPQHF.

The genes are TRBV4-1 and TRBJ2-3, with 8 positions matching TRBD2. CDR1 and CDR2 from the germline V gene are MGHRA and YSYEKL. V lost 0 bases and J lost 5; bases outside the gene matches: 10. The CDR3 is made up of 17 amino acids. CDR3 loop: CASSQDNPAGGRDTQYF. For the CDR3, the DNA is TGCGCCAGCAGCCAAGATAACCCGGCGGGGGGAAGAGATACGCAGTATTTT.

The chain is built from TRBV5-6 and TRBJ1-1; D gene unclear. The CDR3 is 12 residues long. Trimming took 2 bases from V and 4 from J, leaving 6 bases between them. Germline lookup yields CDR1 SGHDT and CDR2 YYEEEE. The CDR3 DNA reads TGTGCCAGCAGCTTTAGCAGCACTGAAGCTTTCTTT. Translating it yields CASSFSSTEAFF.

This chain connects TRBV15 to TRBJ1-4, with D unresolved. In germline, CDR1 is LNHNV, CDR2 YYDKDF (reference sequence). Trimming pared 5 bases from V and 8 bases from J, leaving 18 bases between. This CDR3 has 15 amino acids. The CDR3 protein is CATSLPTGRQEKLFF. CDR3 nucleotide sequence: TGTGCCACCAGCCTCCCGACGGGGAGGCAGGAAAAACTGTTTTTT.

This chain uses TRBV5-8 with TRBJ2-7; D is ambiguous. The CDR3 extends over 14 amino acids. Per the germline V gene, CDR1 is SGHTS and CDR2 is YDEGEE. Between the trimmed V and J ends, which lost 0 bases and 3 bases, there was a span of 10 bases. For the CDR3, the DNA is TGTGCCAGCAGCTTGGAAGGTTTGGGCTACGAGCAGTACGTC. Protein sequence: CASSLEGLGYEQYV.

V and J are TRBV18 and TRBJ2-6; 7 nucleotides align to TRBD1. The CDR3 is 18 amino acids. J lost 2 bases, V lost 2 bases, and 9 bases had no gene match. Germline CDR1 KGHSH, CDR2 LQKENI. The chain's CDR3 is CASSPWEPGGTGANVLTF. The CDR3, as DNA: TGTGCCAGCTCACCATGGGAACCAGGGGGTACTGGGGCCAACGTCCTGACTTTC.

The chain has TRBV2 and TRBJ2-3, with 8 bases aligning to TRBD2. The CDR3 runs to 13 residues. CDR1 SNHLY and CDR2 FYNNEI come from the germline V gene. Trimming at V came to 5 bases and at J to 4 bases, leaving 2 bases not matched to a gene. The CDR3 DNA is TGTGCCAGCAGTCGGACTAGCCCAGATACGCAGTATTTT. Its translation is CASSRTSPDTQYF.

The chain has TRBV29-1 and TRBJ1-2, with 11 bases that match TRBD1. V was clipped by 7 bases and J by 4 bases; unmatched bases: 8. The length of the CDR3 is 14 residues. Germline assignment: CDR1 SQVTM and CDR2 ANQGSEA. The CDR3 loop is CSAGGGTGGYGYTF. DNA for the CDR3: TGCAGCGCCGGAGGGGGGACAGGGGGCTATGGCTACACCTTC.